This T cell receptor (beta chain) originates from a study of shared T cell receptors in the human thymus. CDR1 is MNHNS, CDR2 SASEGT, per germline. V was clipped by 4 bases and J by 2 bases, with 15 bases between them. The CDR3 sequence is 16 residues long. Here immunoSEQ multiplex PCR was the method, and the copy in TCRdb shows in-frame clones only, minus some. This table has 600,000 or so clones, over 75% appearing once. The same sample was also studied in work on human thymus T cells. According to that study: What appeared biased in thymic and blood repertoires was the usage of V and J genes.

J is TRBJ1-5 and V is TRBV6-1, with D possibly being TRBD1 (6 bases). Sequences were obtained from thymocytes. The TCR originated in a boy younger than two with a congenital heart defect. CDR3 sequence (DNA): TGTGCCAGCAGTGTAGTGGGGGCGAGGGGCAATCAGCCCCAGCATTTT. It specifies CASSVVGARGNQPQHF.